One and the same sample provided the 26 T cell receptor beta chains below, sequenced in a study of blood T cell repertoires in COVID-19. Produced via immunoSEQ multiplex PCR; TCRdb's table is partial and in-frame only. Among around 170,000 clones, roughly four fifths were seen once, and the ten largest hold less than 15%. The sample taken for sequencing was PBMCs or T cells enriched from blood (not recorded which). The origin of the receptors is a man aged 50 or older who had recovered from COVID-19.

The rearrangement links TRBV10-3 to TRBJ2-5; perhaps TRBD2 as D (7 bases). The CDR3 spans 16 residues. In germline, CDR1 is ENHRY, CDR2 SYGVKD. The V gene lost 6 bases and the J gene lost 6 bases, with 23 bases spanning the gap. CDR3 bases: TGTGCCATCAGCCCTACTGGTGGGGGGGGGCCGCAGACCCAGTACTTC. Its translation: CAISPTGGGGPQTQYF.

The chain carries TRBV6-5 and TRBJ2-7; 8 nucleotides line up with TRBD1. V was pared by 5 bases and J by 0 bases, with 6 bases of the junction left unmatched. The germline gives CDR1 MNHEY, CDR2 SVGAGI. The CDR3 has 15 residues. The CDR3 sequence: CASSPATGGSYEQYF. The CDR3 nucleotides read TGTGCCAGCAGTCCCGCCACAGGGGGCTCCTACGAGCAGTACTTC.

This chain links TRBV4-1 with TRBJ1-1; a weak D match, TRBD1 (6 bases). The ends were cut back, 5 bases at V and 2 bases at J, with 9 bases in the middle. CDR3 size: 13 residues. Looked up from germline, CDR1 is MGHRA and CDR2 is YSYEKL. The CDR3 DNA reads TGCGCCAGCAGCTTGGACAGAAACACTGAAGCTTTCTTT. Translation: CASSLDRNTEAFF.

V is TRBV27 and J is TRBJ2-5, with 11 bases that match TRBD2. V lost 6 bases and J lost 8; bases outside the gene matches: 14. CDR1 is MNHEY and CDR2 is SMNVEV in the germline V gene (reference sequence). CDR3 length equals 16 residues. CDR3 residues: CASSPTSLAGGRTQYF. The DNA of the CDR3 is TGTGCCAGCAGCCCCACCTCATTAGCGGGGGGGCGAACCCAGTACTTC.

The rearrangement uses TRBV7-2 and TRBJ1-1; possibly TRBD1 for D (6 bases). Germline loops: CDR1 SGHTA, CDR2 FQGNSA. Trimming cost V 6 bases and J 10 bases, with 15 bases left between them. There are 12 residues in the CDR3. The CDR3 nucleotides are TGTGCCAGCAGTTTCATGGGGGGGCTAGCTTTCTTT. This encodes CASSFMGGLAFF.

The chain couples TRBV3-1 (or the pseudogene TRBV3-2) to TRBJ1-5, with D perhaps matching TRBD1 (5 bases). Germline values: CDR1 LGHDT, CDR2 YNNKEL (reference sequence). V lost 2 bases, J lost 6 bases, and 11 bases lay in between. This CDR3 is 14 amino acids long. CDR3 protein: CASSQNGGGQPQHF. CDR3 sequence (DNA): TGTGCCAGCAGCCAAAACGGGGGGGGTCAGCCCCAGCATTTT.

The chain recombines TRBV18 with TRBJ2-2; TRBD1 might be the D (5 bases). V lost 4 bases to trimming and J lost 6 bases, with 21 bases between them. The germline V gene has CDR1 KGHSH and CDR2 LQKENI. The CDR3 extends over 17 amino acids. The CDR3 spells CASSLARRQGLAGELFF. The CDR3 DNA sequence: TGTGCCAGCTCACTGGCACGGCGCCAGGGTCTCGCCGGGGAGCTGTTTTTT.

This CDR3 is CASSQGQGGSEQYF. The DNA for the CDR3 is TGTGCCAGCAGCCAGGGACAGGGGGGGTCCGAGCAGTACTTC. This chain joins TRBV11-3 and TRBJ2-7; 11 bases are shared with TRBD1. Germline lookup yields CDR1 SGHNT and CDR2 YENEEA. The CDR3 is 14 amino acids. V gave up 5 bases and J gave up 6 bases; unmatched junction bases: 6.

This sequence joins TRBV5-1 and TRBJ2-4, with a possible D match to TRBD1 (6 bases). This CDR3 has 12 amino acids. Trimming cost V 3 bases and J 15 bases, with 16 bases left between them. Germline lookup yields CDR1 SGHRS and CDR2 YFSETQ. The CDR3 DNA follows: TGCGCCAGCAGCTCTCAGGGGACGTTGTGGTACTTC. Translated: CASSSQGTLWYF.

This chain joins TRBV21-1 and TRBJ2-4; the D call in the table, TRBD1, was not verified against the DNA. TRBV21-1 corresponds to a pseudogene. This CDR3 region has 15 residues. The CDR3 coding sequence is TGTGCCAGCAGCAAAGAAGGGACAGCGCAAAACATTCAGTACTTC. Residues: CASSKEGTAQNIQYF.

This chain connects TRBV19 to TRBJ1-2; perhaps TRBD1 as D (6 bases). The CDR3 length is 11 residues. Looked up from germline, CDR1 is LNHDA and CDR2 is SQIVND (reference sequence). V gave up 8 bases and J gave up 6 bases, with 10 bases separating them. The DNA for the CDR3 is TGTGCCAGTTATGGGGGCAATGGCTACACCTTC. Its protein is CASYGGNGYTF.

This chain links TRBV18 with TRBJ1-4; 7 nucleotides align to TRBD1. J gave up 6 bases and V 4 bases, and 5 bases lay outside the gene matches. Looked up from germline, CDR1 is KGHSH and CDR2 is LQKENI. The CDR3 is 14 residues long. CDR3 protein: CASSLGDSYEKLFF. In nucleotides, the CDR3 is TGTGCCAGCTCACTCGGGGACAGCTATGAAAAACTGTTTTTT.

The genes are TRBV7-9 and TRBJ1-2; D gene unclear. The germline CDR1 and CDR2 sequences are SEHNR and FQNEAQ (reference sequence). The CDR3 is 18 amino acids. V was cut by 1 base and J by 0 bases, with 18 bases left in between. DNA of the CDR3: TGTGCCAGCAGCTTAGGGTGGCAACGCGAGGCAGCTAACTATGGCTACACCTTC. Translating it yields CASSLGWQREAANYGYTF.

The gene calls are TRBV27 and TRBJ2-2; 7 bases match TRBD1. J was trimmed by 8 bases and V by 4 bases; bases with no gene match: 10. This CDR3 is built from 15 residues. Germline V CDR1 and CDR2: MNHEY, SMNVEV (reference sequence). The chain's CDR3 is CASSSLTGYLGELFF. The CDR3 region has the DNA TGTGCCAGCAGTTCGCTGACAGGGTACTTGGGGGAGCTGTTTTTT.

The chain combines TRBV19 with TRBJ2-7; TRBD1 matches 7 bases. CDR1 and CDR2 from the germline V gene are LNHDA and SQIVND (reference sequence). Germline trimming cut 4 bases from V and 6 bases from J; bases unmatched to any gene: 3. The CDR3 sequence is 12 residues long. This chain's CDR3 is CASSTAGGEQYF. In nucleotides, the CDR3 is TGTGCCAGTAGTACGGCAGGGGGCGAGCAGTACTTC.

In this sample, this clone turned up a few times. The rearrangement links TRBV5-4 to TRBJ1-6, with 9 bases lining up with TRBD1. Germline values: CDR1 SGHNT, CDR2 YYREEE (reference sequence). V gave up 2 bases and J gave up 9 bases; unmatched junction bases: 6. This CDR3 spans 15 amino acids. For the CDR3, the DNA is TGTGCCAGCAGCTTTAAGACAGGGGGGAGTTCACCCCTCCACTTT. Translation: CASSFKTGGSSPLHF.

The chain has TRBV2 and TRBJ2-1; TRBD1 matches at 8 bases. CDR3 length: 15 residues. Germline values: CDR1 SNHLY, CDR2 FYNNEI. Trimming removed 3 bases from V and 4 bases from J; junction bases left unmatched: 5. The CDR3 DNA reads as TGTGCCAGCAGTGAGATGGACAGGGTTTACAATGAGCAGTTCTTC. Translation gives CASSEMDRVYNEQFF.

The CDR3 DNA reads as TGCGCCAGCAGTGATACAGCATATGGCTACACCTTC. Translated, it gives CASSDTAYGYTF. The V call is TRBV10-1, the J call TRBJ1-2; no clear D. The germline CDR1 and CDR2 sequences are WNHNN and SYGVQD (reference sequence). Trimming pared 3 bases from V and 5 bases from J, leaving 7 bases between. The CDR3 sequence is 12 residues long.

The chain links TRBV6-5 to TRBJ1-3; maybe TRBD1 (6 bases). V was trimmed by 8 bases and J by 0 bases, leaving 11 bases between them. This CDR3 is 14 amino acids long. CDR1 and CDR2 (germline): MNHEY, SVGAGI. Here the CDR3 reads CASGDRSSGNTIYF. CDR3 nucleotides: TGTGCCAGCGGAGACAGGAGCTCTGGAAACACCATATATTTT.

The gene calls are TRBV3-1 (or the pseudogene TRBV3-2) and TRBJ2-3, with D tentatively TRBD2 (5 bases). The CDR3 has 15 residues. V was cut by 0 bases and J by 8 bases, with 15 bases left in between. Germline lookup yields CDR1 LGHDT and CDR2 YNNKEL (reference sequence). The CDR3 loop reads CASSQDLRRAGTQYF. Written as DNA, the CDR3 is TGTGCCAGCAGCCAAGATCTTAGGCGGGCAGGTACGCAGTATTTT.

The genes are TRBV5-1 and TRBJ1-1, with a tentative D call TRBD1 (6 bases). Trimming took off 1 base at V and 0 bases at J, with 13 bases between the two ends. The CDR3 runs 16 residues. Per germline, CDR1 SGHRS and CDR2 YFSETQ. CDR3 coding DNA: TGCGCCAGCAGCTTGCTGACAGGCGTCATGAACACTGAAGCTTTCTTT. It specifies CASSLLTGVMNTEAFF.

This clone was seen more than once but under ten times. The CDR3 spells CASTLGQGDSPLHF. The CDR3 DNA reads TGTGCCAGCACCCTGGGACAGGGGGATTCACCCCTCCACTTT. This chain links TRBV9 with TRBJ1-6, with 11 bases lining up with TRBD1. The CDR3 contains 14 residues. Germline V gene data show CDR1 as SGDLS and CDR2 as YYNGEE. V lost 6 bases and J lost 8; bases outside the gene matches: 4.

The chain is built from TRBV7-8 and TRBJ2-5; 7 nucleotides agree with TRBD1. CDR1 and CDR2 from the germline V gene are SGHVS and FQNEAQ. The CDR3 has 14 amino acids. The trim removed 5 bases at V and 1 base at J, leaving 4 bases unmatched. The CDR3, as DNA: TGTGCCAGCAGCACGACAGGGTTCCAAGAGACCCAGTACTTC. It yields the protein CASSTTGFQETQYF.

This clone was recorded only once. This rearrangement joins TRBV7-3 to TRBJ2-2; 11 bases agree with TRBD2. The length of the CDR3 is 19 residues. Looked up from germline, CDR1 is SGHTA and CDR2 is FQGTGA. V lost 2 bases to trimming and J lost 6 bases; unmatched junction nucleotides: 14. CDR3 sequence: CASSLPLVAGGPRAGELFF. DNA of the CDR3: TGTGCCAGCAGCTTACCCTTGGTAGCGGGGGGGCCCCGGGCCGGGGAGCTGTTTTTT.

The chain joins TRBV5-5 to TRBJ2-5; no clear D. Germline CDR1 SGHKS, CDR2 YYEKEE (reference sequence). Between the trimmed V and J ends, which lost 4 bases and 3 bases, there was a span of 16 bases. This CDR3 is built from 15 residues. The CDR3 loop is CASSARLSPKETQYF. DNA of the CDR3: TGTGCCAGCAGCGCCAGACTCAGCCCAAAAGAGACCCAGTACTTC.

The V and J genes are TRBV3-1 (or the pseudogene TRBV3-2) and TRBJ1-4, with D hard to call. Trimming took 1 base from V and 5 from J, leaving 11 bases between them. Germline lookup yields CDR1 LGHDT and CDR2 YNNKEL (reference sequence). The CDR3 spans 15 residues. DNA of the CDR3: TGTGCCAGCAGCCAAGGTGGGCGTACAAATGAAAAACTGTTTTTT. This gives the protein CASSQGGRTNEKLFF.